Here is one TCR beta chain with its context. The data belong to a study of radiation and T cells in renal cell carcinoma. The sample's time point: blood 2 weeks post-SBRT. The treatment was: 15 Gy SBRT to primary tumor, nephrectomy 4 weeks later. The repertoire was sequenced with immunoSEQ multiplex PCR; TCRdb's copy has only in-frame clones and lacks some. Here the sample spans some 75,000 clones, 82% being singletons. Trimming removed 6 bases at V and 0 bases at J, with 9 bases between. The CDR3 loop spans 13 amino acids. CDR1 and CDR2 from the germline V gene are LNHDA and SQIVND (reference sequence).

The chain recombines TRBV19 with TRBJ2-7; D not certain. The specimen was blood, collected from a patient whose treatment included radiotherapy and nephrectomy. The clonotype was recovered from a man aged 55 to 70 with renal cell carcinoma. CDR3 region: CASRDRSSYEQYF. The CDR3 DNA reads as TGTGCCAGTAGGGACCGCAGCTCCTACGAGCAGTACTTC.